This T cell receptor (beta chain) was profiled in a study of T cells in Graves' hyperthyroidism and ophthalmopathy. General observations from the study: In the analysis, a 13 V-J model separated ophthalmopathy from stable hyperthyroidism.

The source material, RNA transcripts, was used to amplify TCR beta CDR3 regions. First-round RT-PCR with HTBI primers amplified the TCR CDR3 region. TCRdb used MiXCR to reprocess the multiplex PCR reads, holding one entry per CDR3 protein. The table includes more than 500,000 distinct CDR3 sequences, around 45% detected once. CDR1 KGHDR and CDR2 SFDVKD come from the germline V gene. This CDR3 has 14 amino acids. Trimming took 4 bases from V and 5 from J, leaving 13 bases between them. This clonotype was seen ten or more times. Its antigen is not identified. The rearrangement uses TRBV24-1 and TRBJ1-2; D might be TRBD1 (6 bases). Sequenced: peripheral blood or thyroid tissue (not recorded which). This receptor was taken from an adult woman with Graves' disease, either hyperthyroidism or ophthalmopathy (not recorded which). CDR3 bases: TGTGCCACCAGTGACACCGGGACAAGATATGGCTACACCTTC. As protein: CATSDTGTRYGYTF.